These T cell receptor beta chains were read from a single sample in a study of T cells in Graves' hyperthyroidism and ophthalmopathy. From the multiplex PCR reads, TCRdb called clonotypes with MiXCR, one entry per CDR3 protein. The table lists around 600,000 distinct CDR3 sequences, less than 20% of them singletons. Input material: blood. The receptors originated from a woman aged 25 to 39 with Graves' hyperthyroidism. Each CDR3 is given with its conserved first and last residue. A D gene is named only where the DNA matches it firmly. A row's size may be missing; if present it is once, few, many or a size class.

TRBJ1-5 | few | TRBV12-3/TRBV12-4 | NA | CASSLTSVNQPQHF | TGTGCCAGCAGTTTAACCAGCGTCAATCAGCCCCAGCATTTT
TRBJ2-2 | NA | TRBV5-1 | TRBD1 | CASRRQGADTGELFF | TGCGCCAGCAGGAGACAGGGGGCGGACACCGGGGAGCTGTTTTTT
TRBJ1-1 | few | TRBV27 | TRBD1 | CASSLSVTGGVIMNTEAFF | TGTGCCAGCAGTTTATCTGTGACAGGGGGCGTCATAATGAACACTGAAGCTTTCTTT
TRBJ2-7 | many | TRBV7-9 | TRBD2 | CASSPLAGGSSYEQYF | TGTGCCAGCAGCCCACTAGCGGGAGGTAGTTCCTACGAGCAGTACTTC
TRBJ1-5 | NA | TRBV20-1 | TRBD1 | CSARLNRDRKYDQPQHF | TGCAGTGCTAGATTAAACCGGGACAGAAAATATGATCAGCCCCAGCATTTT
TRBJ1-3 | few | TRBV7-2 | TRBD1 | CASRSRGGVSGNTIYF | TGTGCCAGCAGGAGTCGAGGGGGCGTATCCGGAAACACCATATATTTT
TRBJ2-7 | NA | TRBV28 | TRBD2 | CASSSSSGSYEQYF | TGTGCCAGCAGTAGCTCTAGCGGTTCCTACGAGCAGTACTTC
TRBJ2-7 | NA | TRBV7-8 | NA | CASSLITGSYEQYF | TGTGCCAGCAGCTTAATAACAGGGTCCTACGAGCAGTACTTC
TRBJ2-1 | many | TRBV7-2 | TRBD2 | CVSGLAGGSSYNEQFF | TGTGTCTCGGGACTAGCGGGAGGGAGCTCCTACAATGAGCAGTTCTTC
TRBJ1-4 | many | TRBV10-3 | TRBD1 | CAISSGGEKLFF | TGTGCCATCAGTTCAGGGGGTGAAAAACTGTTTTTT
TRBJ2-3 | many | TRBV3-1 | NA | CASSQEGKVVTDTQYF | TGTGCCAGCAGCCAAGAAGGGAAGGTCGTCACAGATACGCAGTATTTT
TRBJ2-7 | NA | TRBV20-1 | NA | CSDRGLAYEQYF | TGCAGTGACCGGGGGCTGGCCTACGAGCAGTACTTC
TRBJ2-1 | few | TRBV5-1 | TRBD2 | CASSLVAGGPIYEQFF | TGCGCCAGCAGCTTGGTTGCGGGAGGGCCAATCTATGAGCAGTTCTTC
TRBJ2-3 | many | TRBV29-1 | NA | CSVGLADTQYF | TGCAGCGTTGGTCTGGCAGATACGCAGTATTTT
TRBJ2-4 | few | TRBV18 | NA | CASSPGQGLAKNIQYF | TGTGCCAGCTCACCTGGGCAGGGTCTAGCCAAAAACATTCAGTACTTC
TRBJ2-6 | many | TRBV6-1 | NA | CASSAGSGANVLTF | TGTGCCAGCAGCGCAGGGTCTGGGGCCAACGTCCTGACTTTC
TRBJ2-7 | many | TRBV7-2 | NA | CASSSRRSSYEQYF | TGTGCCAGCAGCTCACGACGGAGCTCCTACGAGCAGTACTTC
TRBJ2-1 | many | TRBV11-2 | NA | CASSLAPPVSRQFF | TGTGCCAGCAGCTTAGCGCCGCCGGTAAGTCGGCAGTTCTTC
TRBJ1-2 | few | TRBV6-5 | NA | CASSYSGGVYGYTF | TGTGCCAGCAGTTACTCGGGGGGTGTCTATGGCTACACCTTC
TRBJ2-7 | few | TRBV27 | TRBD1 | CASSLSETGNHEQYF | TGTGCCAGCAGTTTGTCTGAGACAGGGAACCACGAGCAGTACTTC
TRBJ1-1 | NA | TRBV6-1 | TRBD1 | CASSDGQALRTEAFF | TGTGCCAGCAGTGATGGACAGGCCCTGAGGACTGAAGCTTTCTTT
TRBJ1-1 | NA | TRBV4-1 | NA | CASMVSVNTEAFF | TGCGCCAGCATGGTATCAGTCAACACTGAAGCTTTCTTT
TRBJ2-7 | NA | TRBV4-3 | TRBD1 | CASSQSTGTYEQYF | TGCGCCAGCAGCCAGTCGACAGGGACCTACGAGCAGTACTTC
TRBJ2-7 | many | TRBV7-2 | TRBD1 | CASSLAQGINEQYF | TGTGCCAGCAGCTTAGCACAGGGGATCAACGAGCAGTACTTC
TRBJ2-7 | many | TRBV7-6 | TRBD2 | CASSSPGLAGEQYF | TGTGCCAGCAGCTCGCCGGGACTAGCGGGGGAGCAGTACTTC
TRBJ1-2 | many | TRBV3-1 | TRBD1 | CASSQDGGQGLGYTF | TGTGCCAGCAGCCAAGATGGGGGACAGGGATTGGGCTACACCTTC
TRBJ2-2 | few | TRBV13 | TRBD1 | CASSFRTGGSGTGELFF | TGTGCCAGCAGCTTCCGGACAGGGGGCTCTGGCACCGGGGAGCTGTTTTTT
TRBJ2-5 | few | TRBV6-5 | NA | CASSYSTPGQETQYF | TGTGCCAGCAGTTACTCGACCCCCGGGCAGGAGACCCAGTACTTC
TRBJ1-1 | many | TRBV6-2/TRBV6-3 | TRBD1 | CASSLGGRRTEAFF | TGTGCCAGCAGCTTAGGGGGCCGGAGGACTGAAGCTTTCTTT
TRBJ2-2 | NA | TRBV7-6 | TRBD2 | CAIASGTRSTGELFF | TGTGCCATTGCATCCGGGACTAGAAGCACCGGGGAGCTGTTTTTT
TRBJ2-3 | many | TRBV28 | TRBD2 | CASRPTLWTSGKADTQYF | TGTGCCAGCAGACCAACCCTGTGGACTAGCGGGAAAGCAGATACGCAGTATTTT
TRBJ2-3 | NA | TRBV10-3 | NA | CAISGRGWERTTDTQYF | TGTGCCATCAGTGGGAGGGGATGGGAGCGGACCACAGATACGCAGTATTTT
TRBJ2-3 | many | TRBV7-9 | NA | CASSGRDDTQYF | TGTGCCAGCAGCGGACGAGATGATACGCAGTATTTT
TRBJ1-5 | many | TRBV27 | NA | CASSLVWGSQPQHF | TGTGCCAGCAGTTTAGTTTGGGGCAGTCAGCCCCAGCATTTT
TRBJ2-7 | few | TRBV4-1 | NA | CASSQGVGPLAHEQYF | TGCGCCAGCAGCCAAGGGGTAGGTCCATTGGCCCACGAGCAGTACTTC
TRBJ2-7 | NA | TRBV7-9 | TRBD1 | CASSAYRGAEQYF | TGTGCCAGTAGTGCCTACAGGGGGGCCGAGCAGTACTTC
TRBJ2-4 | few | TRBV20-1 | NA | CSARTLPAKNIQYF | TGCAGTGCTAGGACTCTACCAGCCAAAAACATTCAGTACTTC
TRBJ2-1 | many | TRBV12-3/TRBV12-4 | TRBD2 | CASSLAGLAGEHEQFF | TGTGCCAGCAGTTTAGCGGGACTAGCGGGAGAGCATGAGCAGTTCTTC
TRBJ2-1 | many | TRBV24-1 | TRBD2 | CATSDTGTSGKNEQFF | TGTGCCACCAGTGATACCGGGACTAGCGGGAAGAATGAGCAGTTCTTC
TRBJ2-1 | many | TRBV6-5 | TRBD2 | CASSFRLAGDNEQFF | TGTGCCAGCAGTTTCCGACTAGCGGGAGACAATGAGCAGTTCTTC
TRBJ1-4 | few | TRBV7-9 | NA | CASSARGTSNEKLFF | TGTGCCAGCAGCGCACGCGGGACTTCTAATGAAAAACTGTTTTTT
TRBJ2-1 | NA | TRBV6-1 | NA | CASSSLGGYHEQFF | TGTGCCAGCAGTTCTCTTGGCGGTTACCATGAGCAGTTCTTC
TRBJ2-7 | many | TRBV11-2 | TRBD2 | CASSSRTAGLGYEQYF | TGTGCCAGCAGCTCCCGGACGGCGGGACTAGGCTACGAGCAGTACTTC
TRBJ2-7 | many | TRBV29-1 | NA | CSVSRDSSYEQYF | TGCAGCGTCTCCCGGGACTCCTCCTACGAGCAGTACTTC
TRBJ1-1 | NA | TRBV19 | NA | CASSPVTGNTEAFF | TGTGCCAGTAGTCCGGTTACAGGGAACACTGAAGCTTTCTTT
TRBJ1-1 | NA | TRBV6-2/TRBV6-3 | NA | CASSYGGTTEAFF | TGTGCCAGCAGTTATGGGGGGACCACTGAAGCTTTCTTT
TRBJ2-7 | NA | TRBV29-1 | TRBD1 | CSVEAGTGYYEQYF | TGCAGCGTTGAAGCGGGGACAGGGTACTACGAGCAGTACTTC
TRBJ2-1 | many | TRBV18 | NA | CASSPVYNEQFF | TGTGCCAGCTCACCCGTGTACAATGAGCAGTTCTTC